The rows below give T cell receptor beta chains drawn from one sample of a study of T cells in localized non-small cell lung cancer. Clones were sequenced by immunoSEQ multiplex PCR, and TCRdb holds only the in-frame ones, with some missing. The table lists some 2,800 clones, roughly a third of them singletons, with around 11% in the top ten. The specimen comprised normal lung tissue next to the tumor, sampled before any cancer treatment. The receptors originated from a man between 40 and 70 years old with stage I lung adenocarcinoma. CDR3s include the opening cysteine and the closing phenylalanine or tryptophan. A D gene is named only where the DNA matches it firmly. Size is stated for part of the rows, as once, few or many counts, or as a class when the clone is expanded.

J | V | size | D | DNA | CDR3
TRBJ1-2 | TRBV18 | - | TRBD1 | TGTGCCAGCTCACCACTTGGACAGGGGACCTTGCGGTCTGGCTACACCTTC | CASSPLGQGTLRSGYTF
TRBJ2-5 | TRBV11-3 | few | - | TGTGCCAGCAGCCTGGGACGCCCGGGGGCAGAGACCCAGTACTTC | CASSLGRPGAETQYF
TRBJ2-7 | TRBV6-8 | few | TRBD2 | TGTGCCAGCAGTGAGCGACTAGCGGGGGCTTACGAGCAGTACTTC | CASSERLAGAYEQYF
TRBJ1-5 | TRBV28 | - | - | TGTGCCAGCAGTTTAGAGCGGTGGTCCCAGCATTTT | CASSLERWSQHF
TRBJ1-1 | TRBV30 | - | - | TGTGCCTGGACCGTGGGACTTCTGAACACTGAAGCTTTCTTT | CAWTVGLLNTEAFF
TRBJ2-1 | TRBV6-8 | - | TRBD1 | TGTGCCAGCAGCCGGGACAGCTACAATGAGCAGTTCTTC | CASSRDSYNEQFF
TRBJ2-7 | TRBV4-1 | few | - | TGCGCCAGCAGCCAAGATGGGTGGGGGGACGAGCAGTACTTC | CASSQDGWGDEQYF
TRBJ2-7 | TRBV18 | - | TRBD1 | TGTGCCAGCTCACCCCAGGGGGCCTACGAGCAGTACTTC | CASSPQGAYEQYF
TRBJ2-3 | TRBV19 | - | - | TGTGCCAGTAGTAGGGGGGACAGTCCTAGCACAGATACGCAGTATTTT | CASSRGDSPSTDTQYF
TRBJ2-7 | TRBV4-1 | large | TRBD1 | TGCGCCAGCAGCCAAGATGGGACAGGGGCGGGCGAGCAGTACTTC | CASSQDGTGAGEQYF
TRBJ2-3 | TRBV6-8 | large | - | TGTGCCAGCAGTTATTCGGGTTTAAGCACAGATACGCAGTATTTT | CASSYSGLSTDTQYF
TRBJ1-4 | TRBV30 | few | - | TGTGCCTGGAGTTCGGGAGGTCACAGCGAAAAACTGTTTTTT | CAWSSGGHSEKLFF
TRBJ2-5 | TRBV18 | - | - | TGTGCCAGCTCACCACCCGGCTCAATATCGGGAGAGACCCAGTACTTC | CASSPPGSISGETQYF
TRBJ2-2 | TRBV15 | - | - | TGTGCCACCAGCAGAGATCTGCAGGGCGGACCTACCGGGGAGCTGTTTTTT | CATSRDLQGGPTGELFF
TRBJ1-4 | TRBV9 | - | TRBD1 | TGTGCCAGCAGCCCCGGGACAGGGCGAGAAAAACTGTTTTTT | CASSPGTGREKLFF
TRBJ2-7 | TRBV6-8 | - | - | TGTGCCAGCAGTTCTCTGACAGGGAGGTACGAGCAGTACTTC | CASSSLTGRYEQYF
TRBJ2-7 | TRBV11-3 | few | TRBD2 | TGTGCCAGCAGCTGGACTAGCGGGAGTCGCGAGCAGTACTTC | CASSWTSGSREQYF
TRBJ2-5 | TRBV10-2 | - | TRBD2 | TGCGCCAGCAGCGGGACTAGCTTAGAGACCCAGTACTTC | CASSGTSLETQYF
TRBJ2-1 | TRBV19 | few | TRBD2 | TGTGCCAGTAGTATCGGCGGGGGTTTGAATGAGCAGTTCTTC | CASSIGGGLNEQFF
TRBJ2-7 | TRBV18 | - | TRBD1 | TGTGCCAGCTCACCGGGACAGGGCTCCTACGAGCAGTACTTC | CASSPGQGSYEQYF
TRBJ2-7 | TRBV11-3 | few | - | TGTGCCAGCAGCTTGGTAGGAGGGAGCCTATACGAGCAGTACTTC | CASSLVGGSLYEQYF
TRBJ1-3 | TRBV6-8 | large | - | TGTGCCAGCGGACGGGTCTCTGGAAACACCATATATTTT | CASGRVSGNTIYF
TRBJ1-1 | TRBV10-2 | - | - | TGCGCCAGCAGTGTATCGGACACTGAAGCTTTCTTT | CASSVSDTEAFF
TRBJ1-1 | TRBV11-3 | - | - | TGTGCCAGCAGCTTCGCGGCGGGGGGCTTCTTGGGCACTGAAGCTTTCTTT | CASSFAAGGFLGTEAFF
TRBJ2-1 | TRBV9 | few | - | TGTGCCAGCAGCCCCATAGAGGGGAGTAGAGGTGAGCAGTTCTTC | CASSPIEGSRGEQFF
TRBJ2-7 | TRBV30 | few | - | TGTGCCTGGAGTGCCGGGAACTACGAGCAGTACTTC | CAWSAGNYEQYF
TRBJ2-7 | TRBV4-1 | medium-sized | TRBD2 | TGCGCCAGCAGCCAAGATCTGATCGGACTAGTTTACGGTTTCGTCTACGAGCAGTACTTC | CASSQDLIGLVYGFVYEQYF
TRBJ2-6 | TRBV28 | - | - | TGTGCCAGCAGTGACGGGTGGGGAACTGGGGCCAACGTCCTGACTTTC | CASSDGWGTGANVLTF
TRBJ1-2 | TRBV29-1 | - | - | TGCAGCGTTAACTTACAGACTAACTATGGCTACACCTTC | CSVNLQTNYGYTF
TRBJ1-4 | TRBV5-1 | once | - | TGCGCCAGCAGCTTGGGTATTAGGCTGAATGAAAAACTGTTTTTT | CASSLGIRLNEKLFF
TRBJ2-7 | TRBV14 | - | - | TGTGCCAGCAGCCAAGATTGGGGTTACGAGCAGTACTTC | CASSQDWGYEQYF
TRBJ1-2 | TRBV29-1 | once | - | TGCAGCGTTCCCCGAGGGAACTATGGCTACACCTTC | CSVPRGNYGYTF
TRBJ2-1 | TRBV11-3 | medium-sized | - | TGTGCCAGCAGCCCGCCGAGGGGGTTCAATGAGCAGTTCTTC | CASSPPRGFNEQFF
TRBJ1-2 | TRBV11-3 | - | TRBD1 | TGTGCCAGCAGCTTGGGACAGGGGCGAAATGGCTACACCTTC | CASSLGQGRNGYTF
TRBJ2-7 | TRBV10-1 | - | TRBD1 | TGCGCCAGCAGTGGGGGGATACCGGGACAGTTCACCTACGAGCAGTACTTC | CASSGGIPGQFTYEQYF
TRBJ1-4 | TRBV19 | large | - | TGTGCCAGTAGTCCCCAACCCACAGGGAAACTGTTTTTT | CASSPQPTGKLFF
TRBJ2-7 | TRBV9 | - | - | TGTGCCAGCAGTGAAATGTATGGCGGGGGCCAAGGCGAGCAGTACTTC | CASSEMYGGGQGEQYF
TRBJ1-5 | TRBV25-1 | once | - | TGTGCCAGCAGCGGAGAGGGAACAAATCAGCCCCAGCATTTT | CASSGEGTNQPQHF
TRBJ2-1 | TRBV11-3 | few | TRBD1 | TGTGCCAGCAGCTTAGGACAGGGTGGCCGGGATGAGCAGTTCTTC | CASSLGQGGRDEQFF
TRBJ1-5 | TRBV11-3 | few | - | TGTGCCAGCAGCACTGCAGGGTACGGTCAGCCCCAGCATTTT | CASSTAGYGQPQHF
TRBJ2-7 | TRBV6-8 | few | TRBD1 | TGTGCCATCAAGCCAGGGACAGCCACCTACGAGCAGTACTTC | CAIKPGTATYEQYF
TRBJ2-7 | TRBV11-3 | few | - | TGTGCCAGCAGCCCGCAGACGGGAACCTACGAGCAGTACTTC | CASSPQTGTYEQYF
TRBJ2-1 | TRBV11-3 | few | TRBD1 | TGTGCTAGCAGCCCCGGCCAGGGACAGGGGGCTTACAATGAGCAGTTCTTC | CASSPGQGQGAYNEQFF
TRBJ1-2 | TRBV11-3 | few | - | TGTGCCAGCAGCTTAAGTTCGGCAGCTAACTATGGCTACACCTTC | CASSLSSAANYGYTF
TRBJ1-3 | TRBV2 | - | - | TGTGCCAGCAGTTCCACGACAGTCTCTGGAAACACCATATATTTT | CASSSTTVSGNTIYF
TRBJ2-7 | TRBV11-3 | medium-sized | - | TGTGCCAGCAGCAATCGGGACACTCCCTACGAGCAGTACTTC | CASSNRDTPYEQYF
TRBJ2-1 | TRBV29-1 | - | TRBD2 | TGCAGCGTTGTACTAGCGGGAGGGCCCCTGTTCTTC | CSVVLAGGPLFF
TRBJ2-3 | TRBV9 | few | - | TGTGCCAGCAGTGCCCTTGGGGCCTCTGGCACAGATACGCAGTATTTT | CASSALGASGTDTQYF
TRBJ2-5 | TRBV6-8 | few | - | TGTGCCAGCAGTTACCCCCCCCGGACCCAGTACTTC | CASSYPPRTQYF
TRBJ2-3 | TRBV9 | - | - | TGTGCCAGCAGACCCGGACGGGGGTGGGATACGCAGTATTTT | CASRPGRGWDTQYF
TRBJ1-2 | TRBV28 | - | - | TGTGCCAGCAGTCTTAACGGGGGCGCGGGGGGCTACACCTTC | CASSLNGGAGGYTF
TRBJ2-7 | TRBV29-1 | - | TRBD1 | TGCAGCGTTGAAGGTGGGGGGACAGGGGCCTACGAGCAGTACTTC | CSVEGGGTGAYEQYF
TRBJ2-5 | TRBV10-3 | large | TRBD1 | TGTGCCATCAGTGAGTCAGTCGACAGGGGGGCAGAGACCCAGTACTTC | CAISESVDRGAETQYF
TRBJ1-6 | TRBV29-1 | - | TRBD1 | TGCAGCGCCCGGACAGGGTATTCCTATAATTCACCCCTCCACTTT | CSARTGYSYNSPLHF
TRBJ2-3 | TRBV11-3 | medium-sized | - | TGTGCCAGCAGCTCCCAGACAGCCTATAGCACAGATACGCAGTATTTT | CASSSQTAYSTDTQYF
TRBJ2-7 | TRBV18 | - | - | TGTGCCAGCTCACCATTGCCAGGGTTGAACTCCTACGAGCAGTACTTC | CASSPLPGLNSYEQYF
TRBJ2-3 | TRBV30 | - | TRBD2 | TGTGCCACCAGCTCTGCAGCGGGAGCTAGAGATACGCAGTATTTT | CATSSAAGARDTQYF